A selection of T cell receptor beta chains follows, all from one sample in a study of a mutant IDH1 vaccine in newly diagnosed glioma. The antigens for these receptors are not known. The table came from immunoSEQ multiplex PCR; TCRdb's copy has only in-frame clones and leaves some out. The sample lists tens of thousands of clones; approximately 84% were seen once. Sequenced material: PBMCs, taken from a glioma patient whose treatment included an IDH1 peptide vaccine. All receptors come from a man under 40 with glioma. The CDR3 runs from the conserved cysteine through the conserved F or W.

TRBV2 CASTGQLHQPQHF
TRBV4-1 CASSQDVVSDPTNEKLFF
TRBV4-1 CASSQGVRTGTEAFF
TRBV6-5 CASSRASGDYEQYF
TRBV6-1 CASSESWGWGYTF
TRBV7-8 CASSGRTGQETQYF
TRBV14 CASSRRQGINTEAFF
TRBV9 CASSVDGRPHEQYF
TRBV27 CASSFPRGGLVEQFF
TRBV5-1 CASSPYPGGFLSYEQYF
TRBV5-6 CASSLSVFATNEKLFF
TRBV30 CAWSTGTGIGDGYTF
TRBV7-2 CASSLGQNNYGYTF
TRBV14 CASSPRRQGEAFF
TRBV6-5 CASSYSTGVGEQYF
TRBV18 CASSPGTGVVSYNSPLHF
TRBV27 CASSLPPLGSGKYEQYF
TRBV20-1 CSAVLGAGYTF
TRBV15 CATSRDQGTTNYGYTF
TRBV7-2 CASSIYQRTEAFF
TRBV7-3 CASSPTDRAYNEQFF
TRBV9 CASSVVAGGGGTDTQYF
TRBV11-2 CASTLGTSGTYEQYF
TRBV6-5 CASSYSAGGPGELFF
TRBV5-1 CASSLRFGTYEQYF
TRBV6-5 CASRKGNRTPYEQYF
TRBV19 CASSTIRATGRAYEQYF
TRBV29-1 CSVGAGQNYGYTF
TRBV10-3 CAISEEPGLATGELFF
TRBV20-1 CSAGNTGELFF
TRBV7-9 CASSFFSYNSPLHF
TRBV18 CASSPTRDRLTEAFF
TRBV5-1 CASTQGGTGNTIYF
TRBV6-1 CASSADRNQPQHF
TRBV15 CATSTNWGNGYTF
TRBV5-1 CASSQGTGRGEKLFF
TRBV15 CATSRGGTSYGYTF
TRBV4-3 CASSVRPSNQPQHF
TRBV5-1 CASSIRQKETQYF
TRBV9 CASSVGRGGLNYGYTF
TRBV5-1 CASSLEASGVGETQYF
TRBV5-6 CASSFGRVQTEAFF
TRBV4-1 CASSQEGTSGGFNEQFF
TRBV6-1 CASSDLGVEQYF
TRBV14 CASSRNWQDTQYF
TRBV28 CASRPMRDPTDTQYF
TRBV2 CASGDLGNSPLHF
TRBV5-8 CASSPGDSNQPQHF
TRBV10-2 CASRGWGLAVETQYF
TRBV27 CASRGSGSPDTQYF
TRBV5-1 CASSLEDGTKLFF
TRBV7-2 CASSLVSGNNSPLHF
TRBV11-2 CASSNPSGTVFETQYF
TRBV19 CASGTEAFF
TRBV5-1 CASSPDYSYNEQFF